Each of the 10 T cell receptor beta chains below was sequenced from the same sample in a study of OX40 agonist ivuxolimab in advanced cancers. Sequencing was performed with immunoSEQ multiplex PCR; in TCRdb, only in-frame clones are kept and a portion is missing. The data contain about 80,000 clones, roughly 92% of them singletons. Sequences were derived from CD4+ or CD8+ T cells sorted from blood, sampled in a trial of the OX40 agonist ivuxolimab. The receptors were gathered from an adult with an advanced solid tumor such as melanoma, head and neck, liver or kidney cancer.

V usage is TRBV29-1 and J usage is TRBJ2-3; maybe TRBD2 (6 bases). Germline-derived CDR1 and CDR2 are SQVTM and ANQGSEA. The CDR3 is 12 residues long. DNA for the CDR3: TGCACTGCAGGGACTAGCACAGATACGCAGTATTTT. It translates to CTAGTSTDTQYF.

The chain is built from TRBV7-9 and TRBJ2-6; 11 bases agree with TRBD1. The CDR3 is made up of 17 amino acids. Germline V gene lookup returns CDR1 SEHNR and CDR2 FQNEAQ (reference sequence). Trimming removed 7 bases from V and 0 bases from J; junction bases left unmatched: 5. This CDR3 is CASTSGTGGSGANVLTF. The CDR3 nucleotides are TGTGCCAGCACCTCGGGGACAGGGGGCTCTGGGGCCAACGTCCTGACTTTC.

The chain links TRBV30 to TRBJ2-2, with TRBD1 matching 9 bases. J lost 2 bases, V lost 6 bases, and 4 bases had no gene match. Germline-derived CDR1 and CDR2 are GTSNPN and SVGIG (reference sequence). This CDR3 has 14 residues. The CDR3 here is CACYRGPNTGELFF. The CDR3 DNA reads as TGTGCCTGTTACAGGGGGCCCAACACCGGGGAGCTGTTTTTT.

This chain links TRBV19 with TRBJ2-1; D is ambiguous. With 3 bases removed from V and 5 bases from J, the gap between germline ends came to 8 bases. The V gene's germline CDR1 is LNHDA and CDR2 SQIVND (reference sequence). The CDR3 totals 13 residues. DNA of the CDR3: TGTGCCAGTAGTATTGGAAACAACAATGAGCAGTTCTTC. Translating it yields CASSIGNNNEQFF.

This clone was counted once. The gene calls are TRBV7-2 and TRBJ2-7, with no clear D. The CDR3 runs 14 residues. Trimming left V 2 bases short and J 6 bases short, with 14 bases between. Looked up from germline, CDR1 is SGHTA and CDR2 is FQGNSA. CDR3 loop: CASSLRFPLGEQYF. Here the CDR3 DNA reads TGTGCCAGCAGCTTAAGGTTTCCGCTGGGCGAGCAGTACTTC.

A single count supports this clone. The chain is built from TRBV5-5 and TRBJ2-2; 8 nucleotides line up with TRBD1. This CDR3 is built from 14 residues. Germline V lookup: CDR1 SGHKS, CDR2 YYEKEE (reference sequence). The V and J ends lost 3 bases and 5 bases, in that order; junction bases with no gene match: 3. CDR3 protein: CASSSTGDTGELFF. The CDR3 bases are TGTGCCAGCAGCTCGACAGGGGATACCGGGGAGCTGTTTTTT.

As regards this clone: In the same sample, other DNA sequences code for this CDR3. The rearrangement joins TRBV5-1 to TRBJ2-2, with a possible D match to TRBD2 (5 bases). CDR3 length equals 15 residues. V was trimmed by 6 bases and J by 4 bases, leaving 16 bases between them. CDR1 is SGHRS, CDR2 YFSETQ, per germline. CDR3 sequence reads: CASIAAGGVTGELFF. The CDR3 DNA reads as TGCGCCAGCATCGCAGCAGGAGGTGTCACCGGGGAGCTGTTTTTT.

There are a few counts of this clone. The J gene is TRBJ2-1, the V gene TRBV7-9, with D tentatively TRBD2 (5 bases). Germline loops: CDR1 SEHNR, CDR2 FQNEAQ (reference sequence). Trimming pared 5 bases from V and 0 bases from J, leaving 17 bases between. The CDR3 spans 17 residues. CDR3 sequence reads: CASSPLAGGPSYNEQFF. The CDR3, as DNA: TGTGCCAGCAGCCCCCTTGCGGGCGGGCCCTCCTACAATGAGCAGTTCTTC.

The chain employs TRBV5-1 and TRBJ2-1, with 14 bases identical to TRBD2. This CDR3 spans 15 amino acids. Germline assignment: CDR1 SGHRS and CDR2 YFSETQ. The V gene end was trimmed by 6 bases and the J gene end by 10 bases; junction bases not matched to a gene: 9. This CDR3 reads CASNSPGLAGVEQFF. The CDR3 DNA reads TGCGCCAGCAACAGTCCGGGACTAGCGGGAGTCGAGCAGTTCTTC. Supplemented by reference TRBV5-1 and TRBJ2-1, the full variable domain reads KAGVTQTPRYLIKTRGQQVTLSCSPISGHRSVSWYQQTPGQGLQFLFEYFSETQRNKGNFPGRFSGRQFSNSRSEMNVSTLELGDSALYLCASNSPGLAGVEQFFGPGTRLTVL.

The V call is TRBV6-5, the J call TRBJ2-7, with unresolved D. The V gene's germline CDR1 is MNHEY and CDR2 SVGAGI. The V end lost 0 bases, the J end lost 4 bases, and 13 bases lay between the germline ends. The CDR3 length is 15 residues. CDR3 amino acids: CASSYSVRQQYEQYF. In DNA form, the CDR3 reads TGTGCCAGCAGTTACTCGGTCCGGCAGCAATACGAGCAGTACTTC.